Detailed here is one T cell receptor (beta chain). Antigen specificity is unknown. This sample stems from a study of beta chain features in type 1 diabetes. Study outcomes and limitations: A definitive answer on HLA type influencing TCRB rearrangement was not reached here. All four CD4+ subsets from Type 1 diabetes patients carried moderately but significantly shorter TCRB CDR3s. For patients and controls alike, PCR might favor shorter templates to the same degree.

Sorting with CD45RO/CCR7/CD25/CD127/CD95/CD27 yielded naive, central memory, regulatory and stem-like memory CD4+ cells. V lost 3 bases and J lost 10, with 7 bases in between. Germline lookup yields CDR1 MNHEY and CDR2 SVGAGI. The CDR3 is 11 amino acids. Reverse transcription of all isolated RNA meant that expressed TCRB transcripts were sequenced. TCRdb keeps only in-frame clones here, not all; method: immunoSEQ multiplex PCR. This sample carries 680,000 or so clones, 15% to 17% of them seen once, and the ten largest clones take around 0.1%. The sequencing sample was made of naive CD4+ T cells from blood. This receptor was taken from a man aged 18 to 30 in good health. V is TRBV6-5 and J is TRBJ2-1; no reliable D call. The CDR3: CASSYALEQFF. For the CDR3, the DNA is TGTGCCAGCAGTTATGCCCTCGAGCAGTTCTTC.